The 12 T cell receptor beta chains below all came from one sample that was sequenced in a study of blood T cell repertoires in COVID-19. Sequencing was performed with immunoSEQ multiplex PCR; in TCRdb, only in-frame clones are kept and a portion is missing. The sample includes roughly 80,000 clones, about 90% of them seen just once. Sequences were obtained from peripheral blood. These receptors were obtained from a man of 80 years or more in a cohort sampled during active COVID-19.

As for this clone: Distinct nucleotide sequences in the sample also encode this CDR3. The chain employs TRBV4-3 and TRBJ2-7; TRBD2 might be the D (5 bases). Per germline, CDR1 LGHNA and CDR2 YSLEER. The germline V and J ends were trimmed by 1 base and 3 bases, with 7 bases remaining between them. The CDR3 runs 13 residues. The CDR3 DNA reads TGCGCCAGCAGCCAAGGGAGGAGCTACGAGCAGTACTTC. The encoded protein is CASSQGRSYEQYF.

This clone has a single count. The chain employs TRBV19 and TRBJ2-1; D gene unclear. Deletions cut 6 bases from V and 5 bases from J, with 5 bases between. This CDR3 spans 11 amino acids. CDR1 is LNHDA, CDR2 SQIVND, per germline (reference sequence). The CDR3 DNA follows: TGTGCCAGTAGCTCTAACAATGAGCAGTTCTTC. This gives the protein CASSSNNEQFF.

Worth noting for this clone: This CDR3 is also generated by other DNA sequences in the sample. V gene TRBV28 combines with J gene TRBJ1-2, with D perhaps matching TRBD1 (6 bases). The length of the CDR3 is 12 residues. Trimming cost V 1 base and J 8 bases, with 8 bases left between them. Germline CDR1 reads MDHEN; CDR2 reads SYDVKM. CDR3 DNA sequence: TGTGCCAGCAGTTTATCAGGGGACGGCTACACCTTC. This gives the protein CASSLSGDGYTF.

The chain employs TRBV18 and TRBJ1-5; maybe TRBD1 (6 bases). CDR3 length: 13 amino acids. Trimming removed 5 bases at V and 4 bases at J, with 9 bases between. CDR1 is KGHSH, CDR2 LQKENI, per germline. The CDR3 loop reads CASSAGTNQPQHF. The CDR3 nucleotides read TGTGCCAGCTCAGCCGGGACAAATCAGCCCCAGCATTTT.

For the CDR3, the DNA is TGTGCCAGCAGGGGGGACAGGGCCAATGGCTACACCTTC. Its protein product is CASRGDRANGYTF. This sequence joins TRBV6-5 and TRBJ1-2; 9 bases agree with TRBD1. Per germline, CDR1 MNHEY and CDR2 SVGAGI. Trimming took 6 bases from V and 6 from J; bases not matched to a gene: 5. This CDR3 is 13 amino acids long.

This clone was recorded only once. The rearrangement links TRBV2 to TRBJ1-5; 8 bases align to TRBD1. J lost 4 bases, V lost 5 bases, and 4 bases had no gene match. Per the germline V gene, CDR1 is SNHLY and CDR2 is FYNNEI. The CDR3 is made up of 14 amino acids. The chain's CDR3 is CASSLDRENQPQHF. CDR3 bases: TGTGCCAGCAGTTTGGACAGGGAGAATCAGCCCCAGCATTTT.

This clone was seen only a few times. V and J are TRBV7-8 and TRBJ1-5; 9 bases match TRBD1. The junction had 16 bases not matched to a gene; V was cut back by 3 bases and J by 4 bases. This CDR3 region has 19 residues. CDR1 and CDR2 from the germline V gene are SGHVS and FQNEAQ. CDR3 nucleotide sequence: TGTGCCAGCAGCTTTTTTCCTTCGGCCGGACAGGGGATAAATCAGCCCCAGCATTTT. Translating gives CASSFFPSAGQGINQPQHF.

The rearrangement joins TRBV9 to TRBJ2-2; 7 positions match TRBD2. Per germline, CDR1 SGDLS and CDR2 YYNGEE. This CDR3 comprises 18 residues. After removal of 3 bases from V and 1 base from J, the junction contained 12 bases not matched to a gene. The CDR3 bases are TGTGCCAGCAGCGCGACGTTTTTAGCGGGTTTGAACACCGGGGAGCTGTTTTTT. Protein sequence: CASSATFLAGLNTGELFF.

This sequence joins TRBV5-4 and TRBJ2-6; 8 positions match TRBD1. The CDR3 is 17 amino acids. J lost 7 bases, V lost 2 bases, and 11 bases had no gene match. Germline V lookup: CDR1 SGHNT, CDR2 YYREEE (reference sequence). CDR3 sequence: CASSFGQGNPEANVLTF. CDR3 nucleotides: TGTGCCAGCAGCTTCGGACAGGGTAATCCGGAAGCCAACGTCCTGACTTTC.

This chain joins TRBV3-1 (or the pseudogene TRBV3-2) and TRBJ1-3; 7 positions match TRBD1. The CDR3 consists of 14 residues. The junction had 3 bases not matched to a gene; V was cut back by 2 bases and J by 5 bases. The V gene's germline CDR1 is LGHDT and CDR2 YNNKEL (reference sequence). The CDR3 DNA reads as TGTGCCAGCAGCCAACGGGACAGCAGAAACACCATATATTTT. It specifies CASSQRDSRNTIYF.

V gene TRBV6-5 combines with J gene TRBJ2-7, with TRBD1 as a possible D gene (6 bases). Trimming removed 5 bases from V and 3 bases from J, with 11 bases in between. The CDR3 contains 13 residues. Germline V gives CDR1 MNHEY, CDR2 SVGAGI. CDR3 nucleotide sequence: TGTGCCAGCAGTAGGGGCAGGGGCTACGAGCAGTACGTC. Its protein product is CASSRGRGYEQYV.

This chain joins TRBV7-2 and TRBJ1-2; tentative D call: TRBD1 (5 bases). CDR1 and CDR2 (germline): SGHTA, FQGNSA. The CDR3 runs 17 residues. V was cut by 0 bases and J by 7 bases, with 21 bases left in between. The DNA of the CDR3 is TGTGCCAGCAGCTTAGCGACAGCTACCGTTCTTAAATTTGGCTACACCTTC. Its protein product is CASSLATATVLKFGYTF.